The 5 T cell receptor beta chains below all came from one sample that was sequenced in a study of cytomegalovirus exposure and HLA in healthy donors. Primers for the PCR totalled 60 Vbeta and 13 Jbeta. Using immunoSEQ multiplex PCR, the repertoire was profiled, and TCRdb retains in-frame clones only, with some absent. This sample has some 98,000 clones; roughly two thirds occur once, and the top ten carry roughly 2.5%. Sample: PBMCs. The receptor set was obtained from a man aged 45-65 years in good health and CMV-seronegative.

This chain uses TRBV9 with TRBJ2-7, with TRBD2 matching 9 bases. There are 17 residues in the CDR3. With V trimmed by 4 bases and J by 1 base, 12 bases remained unmatched. CDR1 SGDLS and CDR2 YYNGEE come from the germline V gene. The DNA for the CDR3 is TGTGCCAGCAGCCCCAGCGGGGGGCAGGGTGCTTCCTACGAGCAGTACTTC. This sequence encodes CASSPSGGQGASYEQYF.

On this clone: Within the sample, other DNA sequences also encode this same CDR3. The chain employs TRBV27 and TRBJ1-1; 8 bases align to TRBD1. Losses at the gene ends were 6 bases for V and 2 bases for J; bases not matched to a gene: 8. This CDR3 spans 15 amino acids. CDR1 MNHEY and CDR2 SMNVEV come from the germline V gene (reference sequence). The CDR3 DNA sequence: TGTGCCAGCAGAATCCAGGGGGCGGGCAACACTGAAGCTTTCTTT. It encodes CASRIQGAGNTEAFF.

The rearrangement links TRBV15 to TRBJ2-1; tentatively, D is TRBD2 (5 bases). V shed 1 base and J shed 3 bases, with 13 bases lying between them. Germline V CDR1 and CDR2: LNHNV, YYDKDF (reference sequence). This CDR3 contains 16 residues. The CDR3 region has the DNA TGTGCCACCAGCAGAGGGGCTAGCCCTGACTACAATGAGCAGTTCTTC. This sequence encodes CATSRGASPDYNEQFF.

This chain joins TRBV7-9 and TRBJ1-2; D unresolved. The V end lost 4 bases, the J end lost 0 bases, and 6 bases lay between the germline ends. The CDR3 is 13 residues long. Germline CDR1 and CDR2: SEHNR and FQNEAQ (reference sequence). The CDR3 is CASSSGPNYGYTF. The DNA of the CDR3 is TGTGCCAGCAGCTCTGGCCCTAACTATGGCTACACCTTC.

This clone was counted between two and nine times. This chain uses TRBV28 with TRBJ1-1; D possibly corresponds to TRBD1 (5 bases). The CDR3 spans 15 residues. Germline V gene data show CDR1 as MDHEN and CDR2 as SYDVKM. Deletions cut 2 bases from V and 1 base from J, with 11 bases between. The CDR3 loop reads CASSLVDRGNTEAFF. CDR3 bases: TGTGCCAGCAGTTTAGTCGACAGAGGGAACACTGAAGCTTTCTTT.